The T cell receptor beta chain under discussion was sequenced for a study of T cell changes during pregnancy in multiple sclerosis. Data came from immunoSEQ multiplex PCR; TCRdb stores just in-frame clones and leaves some out. The sample carries about 67,000 clones, approximately 92% recorded once. V lost 2 bases and J lost 8, with 15 bases in between. Per germline, CDR1 SGHTA and CDR2 FQGTGA. CDR3 size: 14 residues. V is TRBV7-3 and J is TRBJ1-1; D not certain. The sequenced sample was peripheral blood, obtained in the first trimester of pregnancy. The TCR sequence derives from a female donor with multiple sclerosis, enrolled in a pregnancy study. Written as DNA, the CDR3 is TGTGCCAGCAGCTTAGGTCCCCGGGAGGCAGAAGCTTTCTTT. Its protein is CASSLGPREAEAFF.